Listed below are T cell receptor beta chains from one sample, sequenced in a study of cytomegalovirus exposure and HLA in healthy donors. Produced via immunoSEQ multiplex PCR; TCRdb's table is partial and in-frame only. Of 65,000 to 70,000 clones listed, about nine tenths were seen once; the top ten hold 2.5% to 3.5%. Sequenced input: PBMCs. Every receptor here comes from a man younger than 30 in good health and CMV-seronegative. Both conserved end residues are part of each CDR3. A D gene is named only where the DNA matches it firmly. Some rows have no size entry. The others give once, few or many, or a class for an expanded clone.

>TRBJ1-5|once|TRBV7-8|.
TGTGCCAGCAGCAGTACCGGGAGGGGCAATCAGCCCCAGCATTTT
CASSSTGRGNQPQHF
>TRBJ2-7|once|TRBV5-4|.
TGTGCCAGCAGCTTGGGGCTAGTAGGTTCCTACGAGCAGTACTTC
CASSLGLVGSYEQYF
>TRBJ1-1|.|TRBV5-6|.
TGTGCCAGCAGCGGGGGAGGGAGTCCCTGGGGGGTCACTGAAGCTTTCTTT
CASSGGGSPWGVTEAFF
>TRBJ1-2|.|TRBV5-1|.
TGCGCCAGCAGAACAAGAAGCGCGGGTTACTATGGCTACACCTTC
CASRTRSAGYYGYTF
>TRBJ1-1|medium-sized|TRBV6-5|.
TGTGCCGCTCGTCGGACATTGAACACTGAAGCTTTCTTT
CAARRTLNTEAFF
>TRBJ2-2|once|TRBV2|TRBD1
TGTGCCACCAGGGACAGGGATAAGAACACCGGGGAGCTGTTTTTT
CATRDRDKNTGELFF
>TRBJ1-2|.|TRBV2|.
TGTGCCAGCAGCCCAGGGGTTTTCGGCTACACCTTC
CASSPGVFGYTF
>TRBJ2-5|.|TRBV5-1|.
TGCGCCAGCAGCTTAGGGGCCACGGATAGAGAGACCCAGTACTTC
CASSLGATDRETQYF
>TRBJ2-2|.|TRBV7-9|TRBD1
TGTGCCAGCGATGGGACAGGGAAGGGTGGGGAGCTGTTTTTT
CASDGTGKGGELFF
>TRBJ2-7|.|TRBV5-5|TRBD2
TGTGCCAGCAGCTTGGGGACTAGCGGCTACGAGCAGTACTTC
CASSLGTSGYEQYF